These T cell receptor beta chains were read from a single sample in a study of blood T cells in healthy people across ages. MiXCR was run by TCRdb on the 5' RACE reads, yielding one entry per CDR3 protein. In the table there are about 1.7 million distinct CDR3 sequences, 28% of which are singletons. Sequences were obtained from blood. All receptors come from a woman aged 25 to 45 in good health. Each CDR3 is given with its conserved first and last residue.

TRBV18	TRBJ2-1	CASSPRGQSYNEQFF
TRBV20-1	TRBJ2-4	CSAREDSRLAGLYNEQYF
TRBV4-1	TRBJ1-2	CASSPMTGPGYGYTF
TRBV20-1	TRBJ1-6	CSASMGTGANSPLHF
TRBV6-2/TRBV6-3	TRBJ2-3	CASSWTSRRDTQYF
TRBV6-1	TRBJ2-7	CASGEVAYEQYF
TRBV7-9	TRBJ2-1	CASSPSRQGYNEQFF
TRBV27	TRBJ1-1	CASSRFGGDWAEAFF
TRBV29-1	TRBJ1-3	CSVEDRGRGNTIYF
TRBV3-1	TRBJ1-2	CASSLLGQGAGGYTF
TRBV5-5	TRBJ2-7	CASSFSPEVYEQYF
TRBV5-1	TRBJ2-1	CASSLGLAVVSYNEQFF
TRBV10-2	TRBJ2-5	CASEDRGETQYF
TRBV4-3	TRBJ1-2	CASSQEGSDYGYTF
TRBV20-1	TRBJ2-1	CSAKMTAVSYNEQFF
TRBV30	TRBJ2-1	CAWTGNYNEQFF
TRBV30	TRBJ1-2	CAWSVVSYGYTF
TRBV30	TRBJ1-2	CAWSDTGGSDYTF
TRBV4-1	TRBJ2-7	CASSQDVLLIYEQYF
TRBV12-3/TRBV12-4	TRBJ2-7	CASRGGSAEQYF
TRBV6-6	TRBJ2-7	CASSQTRLAGDYEQYF
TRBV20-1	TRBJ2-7	CSARTGEDYEQYF
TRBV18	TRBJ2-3	CASSPTSVRKTDTQYF
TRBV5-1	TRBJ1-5	CASSQTSGQPQHF
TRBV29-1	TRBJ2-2	CSVFQGQTGELFF
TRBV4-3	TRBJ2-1	CASSQGVFVYNGQFF
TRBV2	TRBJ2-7	CASIYGGQPYEQYF
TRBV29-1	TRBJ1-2	CSVDRGGQGALSYTF
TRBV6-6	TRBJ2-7	CASSYSEGAGGYEQYF
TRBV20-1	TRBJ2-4	CSANEIAKNIQYF
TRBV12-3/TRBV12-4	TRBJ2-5	CASAKEAGETQYF
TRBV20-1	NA	CSARPAGRNEQYF
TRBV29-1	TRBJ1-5	CSVERGVGQPQHF
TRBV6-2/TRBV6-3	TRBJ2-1	CASSYSWREGLNEQFF
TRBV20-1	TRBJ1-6	CSARVGGGNSPLHF
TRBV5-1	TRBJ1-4	CVSKKDRGAEKLFF